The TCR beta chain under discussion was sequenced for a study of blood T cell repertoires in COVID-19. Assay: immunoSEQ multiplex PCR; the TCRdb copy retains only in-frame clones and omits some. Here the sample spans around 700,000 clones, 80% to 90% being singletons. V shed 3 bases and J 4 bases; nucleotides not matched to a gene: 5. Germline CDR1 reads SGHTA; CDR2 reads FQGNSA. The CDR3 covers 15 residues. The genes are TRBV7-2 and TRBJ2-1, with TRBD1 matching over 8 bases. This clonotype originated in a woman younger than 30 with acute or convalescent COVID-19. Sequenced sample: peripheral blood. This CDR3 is CASSLRTGMYNEQFF. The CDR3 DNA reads TGTGCCAGCAGCTTGCGGACAGGGATGTACAATGAGCAGTTCTTC.